These T cell receptor beta chains were read from a single sample in a study of CD4 T cells in relation to SARS-CoV-2 and coronaviruses. These TCRs' antigens remain unknown. Only in-frame clones appear in the TCRdb table, and some are missing; sequencing was by immunoSEQ multiplex PCR. The sample lists around 25,000 clones, over 60% occurring once. The sequencing input was CD4+ T cells from PBMCs, cultured in vitro. These receptors came from a human donor in good health. Each CDR3 is given with its conserved first and last residue. The D gene is left open where the match is weak. The size entry is marked missing in some rows and otherwise reads once, few, many or a size class.

>TRBJ2-3|TRBD1|NA|TRBV5-6
CASSSGTGGATQYF
TGTGCCAGCAGCTCCGGGACAGGGGGGGCTACGCAGTATTTT
>TRBJ1-6|NA|NA|TRBV18
CASSPPTGTNNSPLHF
TGTGCCAGCTCACCACCGACGGGGACCAATAATTCACCCCTCCACTTT
>TRBJ1-1|TRBD1|NA|TRBV13
CASSTRTGGGTEAFF
TGTGCCAGCAGCACCCGGACAGGGGGTGGCACTGAAGCTTTCTTT
>TRBJ1-2|TRBD1|NA|TRBV7-2
CASRFFGDSYGYTF
TGTGCCAGCAGGTTTTTCGGGGACAGCTATGGCTACACCTTC
>TRBJ2-7|NA|NA|TRBV2
CAIQEIRQSQTNEQYF
TGTGCCATCCAGGAGATTCGACAGTCCCAGACGAATGAGCAGTACTTC
>TRBJ1-1|NA|once|TRBV27
CASSLQQGRRAFF
TGTGCCAGCAGTTTACAACAGGGAAGGCGTGCTTTCTTT
>TRBJ2-6|NA|NA|TRBV6-5
CASSYQSSGANVLTF
TGTGCCAGCAGTTACCAAAGCTCTGGGGCCAACGTCCTGACTTTC
>TRBJ2-1|TRBD1|NA|TRBV6-1
CASSEGTGPNEQFF
TGTGCCAGCAGTGAAGGGACAGGCCCTAATGAGCAGTTCTTC
>TRBJ2-7|TRBD2|NA|TRBV7-9
CASSLSASGRVQYF
TGTGCCAGCAGCTTATCCGCTAGCGGGAGGGTGCAGTACTTC
>TRBJ1-2|TRBD1|NA|TRBV14
CASSQVGTDSSYGYTF
TGTGCCAGCAGCCAAGTAGGGACAGATTCTTCCTATGGCTACACCTTC
>TRBJ1-2|TRBD1|NA|TRBV6-1
CASSEREGQGGTF
TGTGCCAGCAGTGAGCGGGAAGGACAGGGGGGCACCTTC
>TRBJ2-7|TRBD2|NA|TRBV7-3
CASSLGLAGSYEQYF
TGTGCCAGCAGCCTGGGACTAGCGGGTTCCTACGAGCAGTACTTC
>TRBJ2-7|NA|NA|TRBV28
CASSLGGKTYEQYF
TGTGCCAGCAGCCTCGGTGGAAAGACCTACGAGCAGTACTTC
>TRBJ2-3|NA|few|TRBV3-1/TRBV3-2
CASSQGGTDTQYF
TGTGCCAGCAGCCAAGGGGGCACAGATACGCAGTATTTT
>TRBJ2-1|TRBD2|NA|TRBV19
CASTHQSSLASGSRYNEQFF
TGTGCCAGTACCCATCAATCCTCCTTGGCTAGCGGGAGTAGGTACAATGAGCAGTTCTTC
>TRBJ2-7|NA|NA|TRBV10-3
CAISGGANAGEQYF
TGTGCCATCAGTGGTGGGGCTAACGCGGGAGAGCAGTACTTC
>TRBJ1-2|NA|NA|TRBV15
CATSRARGNYGYTF
TGTGCCACCAGCAGAGCCAGGGGTAACTATGGCTACACCTTC
>TRBJ1-2|TRBD1|NA|TRBV6-1
CASSDMTGPNYGYTF
TGTGCCAGCAGTGATATGACAGGGCCTAACTATGGCTACACCTTC
>TRBJ2-5|TRBD1|NA|TRBV7-9
CASSLAGRGREETQYF
TGTGCCAGCAGCTTAGCAGGCAGGGGGCGAGAAGAGACCCAGTACTTC
>TRBJ1-2|NA|NA|TRBV7-9
CASSLAPQRAFYGYTF
TGTGCCAGCAGCTTAGCCCCTCAGAGGGCGTTTTATGGCTACACCTTC
>TRBJ1-1|NA|NA|TRBV5-4
CASSWDGNTEAFF
TGTGCCAGCAGTTGGGACGGGAACACTGAAGCTTTCTTT
>TRBJ2-7|TRBD1|few|TRBV10-3
CAISRPGTDSYEQYF
TGTGCCATCAGTCGCCCCGGGACAGATTCCTACGAGCAGTACTTC
>TRBJ2-1|NA|NA|TRBV6-2/TRBV6-3
CASSRMNHPMRNEQFF
TGTGCCAGCAGTAGGATGAACCACCCCATGAGGAATGAGCAGTTCTTC
>TRBJ1-5|TRBD1|NA|TRBV5-1
CASSPGQNSNQPQHF
TGCGCCAGCAGCCCGGGACAGAATAGCAATCAGCCCCAGCATTTT